The 11 T cell receptor beta chains in this list originate from one sample, sequenced in a study of blood T cell repertoires in COVID-19 (dated by TCRdb to the early 2020s). The library was made by the immunoSEQ multiplex PCR assay. TCRdb limited this immuneACCESS table to in-frame rearrangements with V and J called. A share of clones is missing; checked studies link under half to unresolved V genes, and the rest is unexplained. Across this sample there are 140,000 or so clones, with 76% seen only once. The top ten constitute roughly 4.5% of the sample. Sequenced material: peripheral blood. Receptors were obtained from a man aged 55 to 70 with acute or convalescent COVID-19.

The chain carries TRBV7-7 and TRBJ2-7; a possible D gene is TRBD1 (6 bases). The CDR3 covers 13 residues. Trimming stripped 5 bases from V and 3 bases from J, with 11 bases between. Looked up from germline, CDR1 is SSHAT and CDR2 is FNYEAQ (reference sequence). Written as DNA, the CDR3 is TGTGCCAGCAGCCTCCGGGACAACTACGAGCAGTACTTC. Translated, it gives CASSLRDNYEQYF. The full variable domain, its missing parts supplied by reference TRBV7-7 and TRBJ2-7, is GAGVSQSPRYKVTKRGQDVTLRCDPISSHATLYWYQQALGQGPEFLTYFNYEAQPDKSGLPSDRFSAERPEGSISTLTIQRTEQRDSAMYRCASSLRDNYEQYFGPGTRLTVT.

The V gene is TRBV7-3, the J gene TRBJ2-3; TRBD1 aligns across 7 bases. The length of the CDR3 is 14 residues. Trimming cost V 5 bases and J 2 bases; bases outside gene matches: 4. The V gene's germline CDR1 is SGHTA and CDR2 FQGTGA. The CDR3 nucleotides read TGTGCCAGCAGCCCGACAGGGCCCACAGATACGCAGTATTTT. It is translated as CASSPTGPTDTQYF.

The chain is built from TRBV10-3 and TRBJ2-5; D possibly corresponds to TRBD1 (6 bases). The ends were cut back, 7 bases at V and 2 bases at J, with 8 bases in the middle. This CDR3 is 12 amino acids long. Per germline, CDR1 ENHRY and CDR2 SYGVKD. The CDR3 region is CAIKGVQETQYF. DNA for the CDR3: TGTGCCATCAAGGGGGTACAAGAGACCCAGTACTTC.

The gene calls are TRBV9 and TRBJ1-4; the D is unclear. The germline V gene has CDR1 SGDLS and CDR2 YYNGEE. The V end was cut by 7 bases, the J end by 5 bases, with 18 bases between. The CDR3 has 15 amino acids. The CDR3 bases are TGTGCCAGCGCCCGTAGTACAGCCCTGAATGAAAAACTGTTTTTT. The encoded protein is CASARSTALNEKLFF.

DNA of the CDR3: TGCGCCAGCAGCCTCCGACTAGCGGGAGTTAACATTCAGTACTTC. Protein: CASSLRLAGVNIQYF. J is TRBJ2-4 and V is TRBV4-1; 12 nucleotides line up with TRBD2. Per the germline V gene, CDR1 is MGHRA and CDR2 is YSYEKL. V shed 4 bases, J shed 7 bases, and the junction held 5 bases outside the gene matches. The CDR3 runs 15 residues.

The rearrangement uses TRBV9 and TRBJ2-1; tentatively, D is TRBD2 (5 bases). In germline, CDR1 is SGDLS, CDR2 YYNGEE. CDR3 length: 15 amino acids. V was trimmed by 1 base and J by 6 bases, leaving 14 bases between them. The CDR3, as DNA: TGTGCCAGCAGCGTACGGGGTCGAGGTATCAATGAGCAGTTCTTC. Its protein is CASSVRGRGINEQFF.

This clone was found a few times. The chain has TRBV5-4 and TRBJ1-5, with 9 bases that match TRBD1. The V gene's germline CDR1 is SGHNT and CDR2 YYREEE (reference sequence). The junction had 9 bases not matched to a gene; V was cut back by 3 bases and J by 2 bases. CDR3 length: 17 amino acids. The DNA of the CDR3 is TGTGCCAGCAGCTATACGATGACAGGGGGTGGCAATCAGCCCCAGCATTTT. It is translated as CASSYTMTGGGNQPQHF.

The sample holds one count of this clone. This sequence joins TRBV12-5 and TRBJ2-6, with 10 bases that match TRBD1. J lost 2 bases, V lost 5 bases, and 9 bases had no gene match. Germline CDR1 and CDR2: LGHNT and FRNRAP. The CDR3 has 18 residues. The CDR3 nucleotides read TGTGCTAGTGGTGCGCCGGGACAGGGGTTTCCTGGGGCCAACGTCCTGACTTTC. This translates into CASGAPGQGFPGANVLTF.

This clone occurred once. The V call is TRBV18, the J call TRBJ2-7, with D unresolved. The CDR3 covers 13 residues. In germline, CDR1 is KGHSH, CDR2 LQKENI. Trimming cost V 2 bases and J 6 bases, with 11 bases left between them. The CDR3 region has the DNA TGTGCCAGCTCACCAACCTCCTCAGGCGAGCAGTACTTC. Translated, it gives CASSPTSSGEQYF. Supplemented by reference TRBV18 and TRBJ2-7, the full variable domain reads NAGVMQNPRHLVRRRGQEARLRCSPMKGHSHVYWYRQLPEEGLKFMVYLQKENIIDESGMPKERFSAEFPKEGPSILRIQQVVRGDSAAYFCASSPTSSGEQYFGPGTRLTVT.

This chain uses TRBV2 with TRBJ2-5; TRBD2 matches 10 bases. Per germline, CDR1 SNHLY and CDR2 FYNNEI. This CDR3 region has 14 residues. Trimming at V came to 7 bases and at J to 5 bases, leaving 7 bases not matched to a gene. The CDR3 region has the DNA TGTGCCAGCAATCCTAGCGGGAGTAGGGAGACCCAGTACTTC. Translating it yields CASNPSGSRETQYF.

The V and J genes are TRBV18 and TRBJ1-3, with TRBD1 matching 8 bases. The CDR3 is 17 amino acids. Per the germline V gene, CDR1 is KGHSH and CDR2 is LQKENI. The V gene end was trimmed by 3 bases and the J gene end by 1 base; junction bases not matched to a gene: 8. The CDR3 region has the DNA TGTGCCAGCTCACCCTCGACAGGGGCGAATTCTGGAAACACCATATATTTT. This encodes CASSPSTGANSGNTIYF.